The 22 T cell receptor beta chains in this list originate from one sample, sequenced in a study of tumor-infiltrating lymphocytes in primary liver carcinoma. Using a constant-region primer together with ProtoScript II reverse transcriptase, TCR beta cDNA was made from roughly 520 ng of total RNA. Generation of the TCR beta libraries relied on three nested multiplex PCR rounds using slightly modified ARM-PCR. Investigators reported that the first two PCR rounds, at about 11 cycles each, used TRBV1-TRBV30 forward primers with a C-beta reverse primer. In TCRdb, the multiplex PCR reads were re-called with MiXCR into one record per CDR3 protein. The data show roughly 190,000 distinct CDR3 sequences, around 81% seen once. Scientists recovered RNA and DNA together from approximately 20-30 mg of unsorted bulk tissue. Sequenced material: tumor tissue from primary liver carcinoma. Receptors originate from a man between 35 and 55 years old with primary liver carcinoma and hepatitis B virus infection.

To note about this clonotype: This may be a read error: a much more frequent sequence differs by one nucleotide. The genes are TRBV28 and TRBJ1-1, with D possibly matching TRBD1 (6 bases). CDR3 length: 13 residues. Looked up from germline, CDR1 is MDHEN and CDR2 is SYDVKM. The CDR3 DNA reads TGTGCCAGCAGTTTGAACAGGGTGGCTGAAGTTTTCTTT. This encodes CASSLNRVAEVFF.

Comment on this clonotype: Germline and junction disagree at one end, which may indicate a read error. V is TRBV11-2 and J is TRBJ2-6; D may correspond to TRBD1 or TRBD2 (6 bases each). The CDR3 loop spans 21 amino acids. Germline CDR1 reads SGHAT; CDR2 reads FQNNGV. The CDR3 spells CASNMGGDRRISLSGTNVLTF. The CDR3 DNA sequence: TGTGCCAGCAACATGGGGGGAGACAGGCGCATTTCCCTCTCTGGGACCAACGTCCTGACTTTC.

The genes are TRBV6-2 or TRBV6-3 and TRBJ1-5; no clear D gene. Germline V lookup: CDR1 MNHEY, CDR2 SVGEGT. The V and J ends lost 5 bases and 4 bases respectively, with 12 bases between them. This CDR3 has 14 residues. The chain's CDR3 is CASSLPVLNQPQHF. For the CDR3, the DNA is TGTGCCAGCAGTCTCCCTGTACTAAATCAGCCCCAGCATTTT.

With respect to this clonotype: This CDR3 fails to terminate in the conserved phenylalanine or tryptophan, so it likely reflects a read error. V and J are TRBV11-3 and TRBJ2-1; D gene ambiguous. Germline lookup yields CDR1 SGHNT and CDR2 YENEEA. This CDR3 is 14 amino acids long. The CDR3 sequence is CASSLGVSNNDQFL. DNA of the CDR3: TGTGCCAGCAGCTTAGGCGTCTCCAACAATGACCAGTTCCTC.

With respect to this clonotype: At one end, the junction sequence differs from germline, possibly due to a read error. The chain combines TRBV6-5 with TRBJ2-2, with D perhaps matching TRBD2 (6 bases). Germline CDR1 reads MNHEY; CDR2 reads SVGAGI. The CDR3 is 14 residues long. The CDR3: CASRYLRKREKLFF. CDR3 in DNA: TGTGCCAGCCGTTACTTGAGGAAACGGGAGAAGCTGTTTTTT.

Note on this clonotype: One junction end does not reproduce the germline sequence, and a read error may be involved. The genes are TRBV11-1 and TRBJ2-1, with 11 bases lining up with TRBD2. This CDR3 has 17 amino acids. Germline V CDR1 and CDR2: SGHAT, FQDESV (reference sequence). DNA for the CDR3: TGTGCCAGCAGCTCCCCCCCGACTAGCGGGACTCGAAATGAGCATTTCTTC. It specifies CASSSPPTSGTRNEHFF.

To note about this clonotype: At one end, the junction sequence differs from germline, possibly due to a read error. This chain joins TRBV4-3 and TRBJ2-3; the match to TRBD2 covers 9 bases. This CDR3 has 16 residues. The germline V gene encodes CDR1 LGHNA and CDR2 YSLEER. The CDR3 protein is CASSQGTSRITDTQYF. The CDR3, as DNA: TGCGCCAGCAGCCAGGGGACTAGCCGGATCACAGATACCCAGTATTTT.

With regard to this clonotype: Since no conserved phenylalanine or tryptophan closes the CDR3, a read error is the likely cause. The DNA is omitted, as the CDR3 cannot be located on it reliably, and the CDR3 follows TCRdb's listing. The V and J genes are TRBV11-3 and TRBJ2-3. Germline V CDR1 and CDR2: SGHNT, YENEEA. The CDR3 is 13 amino acids in total, end residues counted. CDR3 region: CASSLAHRDTKYY.

To note about this clonotype: This may be a read error: a much more frequent sequence differs by one nucleotide. The chain links TRBV7-9 to TRBJ2-7; D might be TRBD2 (5 bases). The CDR3 is 14 residues long. The V gene's germline CDR1 is SEHNR and CDR2 FQNEAQ (reference sequence). Trimming pared 3 bases from V and 0 bases from J, leaving 9 bases between. The CDR3 reads CASSFGSSSYEQYF. In nucleotides, the CDR3 is TGTGCCAGCAGCTTTGGGAGTAGCTCCTACGAGCAGTACTTC.

Worth noting for this clonotype: This may be a read error: a much more frequent sequence differs by one nucleotide. The V gene is TRBV30, the J gene TRBJ2-7; no clear D. Trimming took off 2 bases at V and 5 bases at J, with 10 bases between the two ends. This CDR3 spans 12 amino acids. Per the germline V gene, CDR1 is GTSNPN and CDR2 is SVGIG (reference sequence). For the CDR3, the DNA is TGTGCCTGGAGTATCCCCCTCAACGAGCAGTACTTC. Translated, it gives CAWSIPLNEQYF.

About this clonotype itself: One junction end disagrees with the germline gene, perhaps due to a read error. The CDR3 loop reads CSVGRGNQSQHF. CDR3 DNA sequence: TGCAGCGTTGGGAGAGGCAATCAGTCCCAGCATTTT. The chain uses TRBV29-1 and TRBJ1-5; no clear D gene. The CDR3 length is 12 residues. CDR1 is SQVTM, CDR2 ANQGSEA, per germline.

This clonotype came up once. A much more abundant neighbour one base away suggests this may be a read error. V and J are TRBV5-1 and TRBJ1-1; D gene ambiguous. The V gene's germline CDR1 is SGHRS and CDR2 YFSETQ. The CDR3 is 13 residues long. Deletions cut 4 bases from V and 4 bases from J, with 11 bases between. As DNA, the CDR3 is TGCGCCAGCAGCATTCAGGATGCCACTGAAGCTTTCTTT. Translation gives CASSIQDATEAFF.

Comment on this clonotype: With a much larger clone just one base away, this may be a read error. Given the absence of the conserved phenylalanine or tryptophan at the CDR3 end, a read error is likely. CDR3 DNA sequence: TGCGCCAGCAGCTTGGACGGGAGTACGACAGATACGCAGTATTAT. It encodes CASSLDGSTTDTQYY. This chain joins TRBV5-1 and TRBJ2-3, with a weak D call TRBD2 (6 bases). The CDR3 length is 15 residues. Between the trimmed V and J ends, which lost 0 bases and 3 bases, there was a span of 11 bases. CDR1 is SGHRS and CDR2 is YFSETQ in the germline V gene.

Comments on this clonotype: The junction departs from germline at one end; a sequencing error may be responsible. The chain uses TRBV29-1 and TRBJ1-5; D perhaps matches TRBD1 (6 bases). The CDR3 runs 13 residues. Germline CDR1 is SQVTM and CDR2 is ANQGSEA. CDR3 nucleotides: TGCAGCGTTATCGGACAGTTCAATCAGCCCCAACATTTT. This translates into CSVIGQFNQPQHF.

Notes on this clonotype: Being one base from a much bigger clone, this may be a read error. Likely a read error: the CDR3 ends without its conserved phenylalanine or tryptophan. The DNA is omitted, as the CDR3 cannot be located on it reliably, and the CDR3 follows TCRdb's listing. The chain carries TRBV5-1 and TRBJ1-1. The CDR3 comprises 13 residues, both ends counted. Germline CDR1 SGHRS, CDR2 YFSETQ. CDR3 sequence: CASSLEPSGSTFL.

This CDR3 reads CASSQDRTGGHETQYF. CDR3 nucleotides: TGTGCCAGCAGCCAAGACAGGACAGGGGGCCATGAAACCCAGTACTTC. This chain joins TRBV4-2 and TRBJ2-5, with 11 bases aligning to TRBD1. V gave up 0 bases and J gave up 8 bases; unmatched junction bases: 8. Per germline, CDR1 LGHNA and CDR2 YNFKEQ. The CDR3 extends over 16 amino acids.

The sample holds a few counts of this clonotype. Sequence at one end of the junction differs from germline and may be a read error. The CDR3 DNA reads as TGTGCCAGCAGTCCCGACCTCTCGTCCAGCGAGCATTACTTC. As protein: CASSPDLSSSEHYF. The J gene is TRBJ2-7, the V gene TRBV5-4; D gene unclear. The CDR3 sequence is 14 residues long. Germline V gives CDR1 SGHNT, CDR2 YYREEE (reference sequence).

This rearrangement joins TRBV4-1 to TRBJ2-4; no reliable D call. Per the germline V gene, CDR1 is MGHRA and CDR2 is YSYEKL. The CDR3 is 17 amino acids. V shed 6 bases and J shed 0 bases, with 18 bases lying between them. CDR3 in DNA: TGCGCCAGCAGTCAACTGAGTTCTCTCATAGCCAAAAACATTCAGTACTTC. Its translation: CASSQLSSLIAKNIQYF.

The rearrangement uses TRBV4-2 and TRBJ2-7; the D call may be TRBD1 or TRBD2 (6 bases each). V was shortened by 4 bases and J by 9 bases, with 22 bases between the two germline ends. Germline lookup yields CDR1 LGHNA and CDR2 YNFKEQ. This CDR3 has 15 residues. The CDR3 loop reads CASSPWDKGGHGQYF. The DNA of the CDR3 is TGTGCCAGCAGCCCCTGGGACAAGGGAGGCCACGGGCAGTACTTC.

The V gene is TRBV6-1, the J gene TRBJ2-7; TRBD1 is a possible D gene (5 bases). This CDR3 contains 15 residues. Germline CDR1 is MNHNS and CDR2 is SASEGT. V shed 1 base and J shed 7 bases, with 17 bases lying between them. The CDR3 sequence: CASSEGDGAFYEQYF. The CDR3 DNA reads TGTGCCAGCAGTGAAGGAGATGGGGCTTTCTATGAGCAGTACTTC.

This sequence joins TRBV11-2 and TRBJ2-5, with D maybe TRBD2 (5 bases). V was shortened by 4 bases and J by 5 bases, with 26 bases between the two germline ends. The germline V gene has CDR1 SGHAT and CDR2 FQNNGV. CDR3 length equals 18 residues. The CDR3 here is CASSSSSMQDTGRETQYF. In nucleotides, the CDR3 is TGTGCCAGCAGCTCTAGCTCAATGCAGGATACTGGGCGGGAGACCCAGTACTTC.

Regarding this clonotype: One end of the junction is discordant with germline, which a read error may explain. The chain employs TRBV6-2 or TRBV6-3 and TRBJ2-7; 11 bases are shared with TRBD2. Per the germline V gene, CDR1 is MNHEY and CDR2 is SVGEGT. The CDR3 covers 17 residues. DNA of the CDR3: TGTGCCAGCTGTAGCGGGAGGGGAGGAGATCTTTCCTACGACCAGTACTTC. Its protein product is CASCSGRGGDLSYDQYF.